In this sample, the clone carrying this TCR beta chain turned up many times. Its antigen is not identified. The CDR3 consists of 14 residues. Trimming took 0 bases from V and 5 from J, leaving 10 bases between them. Germline loops: CDR1 MGHRA, CDR2 YSYEKL. The authors incorporated unique molecular identifiers into the TCR beta cDNA libraries. T cells numbering about 0.9 to 11 million gave rise to some 520,000 cDNA molecules. TCRdb passed the PCR reads through MiXCR, listing each CDR3 protein once. The table has roughly 600,000 distinct CDR3 sequences, roughly 40% seen once; the top ten hold approximately 1.7%. This entry is derived from a study of post-analysis software for immune sequencing data. Study-level results: When the samples were clustered directly with F measure, those that had been prepared in the same batch showed strong co-clustering. Controls showed significantly higher normalized Chao1 diversity than did multiple sclerosis patients. Patients carried roughly 5 TRBV segments more frequently than controls did, and TRBV5-6, TRBV5-1 and TRBV20-1 were among them.

This rearrangement joins TRBV4-1 to TRBJ2-5, with D maybe TRBD1 (6 bases). The specimen sequenced was blood. This clonotype was obtained from a girl aged 5-17 years with multiple sclerosis. The CDR3 nucleotides are TGCGCCAGCAGCCAAGAGGGGGCTGGGGAGACCCAGTACTTC. Protein product: CASSQEGAGETQYF.